The present entry profiles one T cell receptor beta chain with its context. Its antigen is unidentified. This entry is derived from a study of cytomegalovirus exposure and HLA in healthy donors. Whole-study results and caveats: Segments of the TCR beta V type were, in most cases, productive about 90% or about 30% of the time in an earlier analysis. CMV serostatus stood as the only immune exposure information on hand. When analyzed later, a missense DCLRE1C variant was found to be linked to TCR beta V- and J-gene trimming.

60 Vbeta and 13 Jbeta primers were used in PCR. The method was immunoSEQ multiplex PCR; TCRdb's version includes in-frame clones alone and lacks a portion of them. Among more than 150,000 clones listed, 75% to 85% were seen once. Specimen: PBMCs. This receptor was obtained from a woman aged 18 to 35 in good health and CMV-seropositive.

In nucleotides, the CDR3 is TGTGCTAGTGGTTTGGAACCGGGACAAAGTGGCAACGTCCTGACTTTC. Protein sequence: CASGLEPGQSGNVLTF. The rearrangement uses TRBV12-5 and TRBJ2-6; possibly TRBD1 for D (6 bases). The V gene lost 1 base and the J gene lost 9 bases, with 16 bases spanning the gap. Germline V gene lookup returns CDR1 LGHNT and CDR2 FRNRAP. The CDR3 is made up of 16 amino acids.